The 2 T cell receptor beta chains below come from one sample, sequenced in a study of blood T cell repertoires in COVID-19. Assay used: immunoSEQ multiplex PCR; TCRdb lists only in-frame clones, some missing. The sample holds some 260,000 clones, about 80% seen once. The specimen sequenced was PBMCs or T cells enriched from blood (not recorded which). The source is a man aged 30 to 45 with acute COVID-19.

This clone appeared a few times. This sequence joins TRBV7-2 and TRBJ1-1; D is possibly TRBD1 (6 bases). The germline V gene encodes CDR1 SGHTA and CDR2 FQGNSA. The V end was cut by 5 bases, the J end by 11 bases, with 21 bases between. The length of the CDR3 is 14 residues. The chain's CDR3 is CASSLRGSREAAFF. CDR3 nucleotide sequence: TGTGCCAGCAGCCTCAGGGGTAGCCGTGAGGCGGCTTTCTTT.

This clone was observed a single time. This chain connects TRBV6-5 to TRBJ1-2, with unresolved D. Trimming pared 5 bases from V and 2 bases from J, leaving 12 bases between. Germline V gene lookup returns CDR1 MNHEY and CDR2 SVGAGI. This CDR3 spans 14 amino acids. As DNA, the CDR3 is TGTGCCAGCAGTAAAACCACAGCAAACTATGGCTACACCTTC. Translated: CASSKTTANYGYTF.